This T cell receptor (beta chain) appears in the sequencing data of a study of T cells in women clearing cervical HPV infection. Details on this clone: The read halts 3 residues ahead of the CDR3 end, with the missing end drawn from the germline J gene.

Repertoires were generated with immunoSEQ multiplex PCR, while TCRdb's copy carries only in-frame clones and drops some. The table for this sample gives 15,000 to 20,000 clones. CDR3 size: 15 residues. Germline CDR1 and CDR2: MGHRA and YSYEKL. Unmatched junction bases numbered 4, after V lost 4 bases and J lost 4 bases. Sequences were obtained from blood buffy coat. This receptor was identified in a woman aged 18 to 69 with a cervical HPV16 infection that either progressed to CIN3+ or cleared (not recorded which). The J gene is TRBJ2-5, the V gene TRBV4-1, with TRBD2 matching over 12 bases. CDR3 amino acids: CASSPSGGARETQYF. CDR3 DNA (partial): TGCGCCAGCAGCCCTAGCGGGGGGGCTCGAGAGACC.